These T cell receptor beta chains were read from a single sample in a study of blood T cells in healthy people across ages. TCRdb reanalysed the 5' RACE reads using MiXCR and keeps one entry per CDR3 protein. The table lists some 790,000 distinct CDR3 sequences, about 28% of them singletons. The sequenced sample consisted of blood. Receptors were obtained from a woman older than 75 in good health. Each CDR3 is given with its conserved first and last residue. The D gene is left open where the match is weak. For some rows the clone size is stated as once, few or many, or as a class when expanded; others skip it.

v_gene	j_gene	d_gene	abundance	CDR3aa	CDR3nt
TRBV7-2	TRBJ1-2	TRBD1	few	CASSLARQGASAIYGYTF	TGTGCCAGCAGCTTAGCTCGTCAGGGGGCGTCGGCCATTTATGGCTACACCTTC
TRBV10-3	TRBJ2-1	TRBD2	NA	CAIGELTSGAPRSEQFF	TGTGCCATCGGTGAGTTGACTAGCGGGGCCCCTAGGAGTGAGCAGTTCTTC
TRBV24-1	TRBJ2-2	NA	NA	CATSGPQRAIDTGELFF	TGTGCCACCAGCGGTCCCCAGAGGGCGATAGACACCGGGGAGCTGTTTTTT
TRBV19	TRBJ2-3	TRBD1	few	CASSTPGQGSDTQYF	TGTGCCAGTAGTACGCCCGGACAGGGCTCAGATACGCAGTATTTT
TRBV6-5	TRBJ2-4	NA	NA	CASSYGLGGNIQYF	TGTGCCAGCAGTTACGGGCTGGGGGGCAACATTCAGTACTTC
TRBV18	TRBJ1-2	NA	many	CASSPKQVLYGYTF	TGTGCCAGCTCACCAAAACAGGTCCTTTATGGCTACACCTTC
TRBV12-3/TRBV12-4	TRBJ1-5	TRBD1	NA	CASSFGFPGTGVNQPQHF	TGTGCCAGCAGTTTCGGCTTCCCCGGGACAGGGGTCAATCAGCCCCAGCATTTT
TRBV7-9	TRBJ1-2	TRBD1	many	CASSHDRDREQANYGYTF	TGTGCCAGCAGCCACGACCGGGACAGGGAACAAGCTAACTATGGCTACACCTTC
TRBV2	TRBJ2-1	TRBD2	once	CASGPTSGGGYNEQFF	TGTGCCAGCGGCCCTACTAGCGGGGGAGGTTACAATGAGCAGTTCTTC
TRBV25-1	TRBJ1-5	TRBD1	many	CASSETGSNQPQHF	TGTGCCAGCAGTGAGACAGGGAGCAATCAGCCCCAGCATTTT
TRBV6-2/TRBV6-3	TRBJ2-1	TRBD2	many	CASSYGGSGGYNEQFF	TGTGCCAGCAGTTACGGTGGTAGCGGGGGGTACAATGAGCAGTTCTTC
TRBV2	TRBJ1-1	NA	NA	CASRKGVNTEAFF	TGTGCCAGCAGAAAAGGGGTGAACACTGAAGCTTTCTTT
TRBV6-2/TRBV6-3	TRBJ2-7	TRBD2	NA	CASSSGLAFNEQYF	TGTGCCAGCAGTTCCGGACTAGCCTTTAACGAGCAGTACTTC
TRBV15	TRBJ2-3	TRBD2	few	CATSRKFLAGGTDTQYF	TGTGCCACCAGCAGAAAATTCCTAGCGGGGGGCACAGATACGCAGTATTTT
TRBV20-1	TRBJ2-3	TRBD2	many	CSARAAGLAGGPDTQYF	TGCAGTGCTAGAGCTGCGGGACTAGCGGGGGGGCCAGATACGCAGTATTTT
TRBV19	TRBJ1-2	TRBD1	NA	CASSIIGTGYGYTF	TGTGCCAGTAGTATCATTGGGACAGGTTATGGCTACACCTTC
TRBV7-8	TRBJ2-1	TRBD2	NA	CASSWRTSGYNEQFF	TGTGCCAGCAGCTGGAGGACTAGCGGCTACAATGAGCAGTTCTTC
TRBV20-1	TRBJ2-4	NA	many	CSGGSGSENIQYF	TGCAGTGGGGGCTCCGGGTCGGAAAACATTCAGTACTTC
TRBV6-1	TRBJ1-5	TRBD1	few	CASSEDRGKGNQPQHF	TGTGCCAGCAGTGAAGACAGGGGAAAGGGCAATCAGCCCCAGCATTTT
TRBV27	TRBJ2-5	TRBD1	many	CASSPRQGGGETQYF	TGTGCCAGCAGCCCCAGACAGGGTGGAGGAGAGACCCAGTACTTC
TRBV20-1	TRBJ2-3	TRBD2	many	CSATIAGGTQYF	TGCAGTGCTACCATAGCGGGGGGGACGCAGTATTTT
TRBV7-2	TRBJ2-3	TRBD2	many	CASSPGTSGGARYF	TGTGCCAGCAGCCCTGGGACTAGCGGGGGGGCCCGGTATTTT
TRBV7-9	TRBJ2-5	NA	many	CASSLGGGYQETQYF	TGTGCCAGCAGCTTAGGTGGGGGCTACCAAGAGACCCAGTACTTC
TRBV5-6	TRBJ2-2	TRBD2	NA	CASSYTSGGYTGELFF	TGTGCCAGCAGCTACACTAGCGGGGGATACACCGGGGAGCTGTTTTTT
TRBV7-8	TRBJ1-5	NA	many	CASSRLPNQPQHF	TGTGCCAGCAGCCGACTGCCAAATCAGCCCCAGCATTTT
TRBV6-2/TRBV6-3	TRBJ1-6	NA	NA	CASRYSQARDYNSPLHF	TGTGCCAGCAGGTATTCACAGGCACGCGACTATAATTCACCCCTCCACTTT
TRBV18	TRBJ2-1	NA	many	CASSPQSTGNEQFF	TGTGCCAGCTCACCACAGTCAACAGGCAATGAGCAGTTCTTC
TRBV4-1	TRBJ2-4	TRBD1	many	CASSQDAGQVAKNIQYF	TGCGCCAGCAGCCAAGACGCGGGACAGGTAGCCAAAAACATTCAGTACTTC
TRBV18	TRBJ1-2	NA	few	CASSPLTGPNYGYTF	TGTGCCAGCTCACCACTAACGGGACCAAACTATGGCTACACCTTC
TRBV6-5	TRBJ1-6	NA	many	CASSYLGGPNSPLHF	TGTGCCAGCAGTTACTTGGGAGGCCCTAATTCACCCCTCCACTTT
TRBV20-1	TRBJ2-1	TRBD2	many	CSANRGGIGNEQFF	TGCAGTGCTAACCGCGGGGGAATTGGGAATGAGCAGTTCTTC
TRBV10-3	TRBJ1-2	NA	NA	CATGDGPNYGYTF	TGTGCCACCGGGGACGGGCCAAACTATGGCTACACCTTC
TRBV6-2/TRBV6-3	TRBJ2-4	NA	many	CASSYFLDERQALKNIQYF	TGTGCCAGCAGTTACTTCTTGGACGAGAGGCAGGCCCTTAAAAACATTCAGTACTTC
TRBV29-1	TRBJ2-4	TRBD1	many	CSVGDRGGNIQYF	TGCAGCGTCGGAGACAGGGGGGGGAACATTCAGTACTTC
TRBV10-3	TRBJ2-1	TRBD2	NA	CAISLAGYNEQFF	TGTGCCATCAGCTTAGCGGGGTACAATGAGCAGTTCTTC
TRBV4-2	TRBJ2-1	NA	many	CASSQTFSPSTRAFF	TGTGCCAGCAGCCAGACTTTCAGCCCCTCAACCCGGGCGTTCTTC
TRBV6-8	TRBJ2-5	NA	many	CASRHGRQRDQETQYF	TGTGCCAGCAGACACGGGCGTCAGCGAGACCAAGAGACCCAGTACTTC
TRBV20-1	TRBJ2-5	NA	many	CSASGPFRGAQETQYF	TGCAGTGCTAGTGGACCCTTTAGGGGGGCACAAGAGACCCAGTACTTC
TRBV20-1	TRBJ2-1	TRBD1	many	CSARDPISGTGGNEQFF	TGCAGTGCTAGAGACCCCATATCCGGGACAGGTGGTAATGAGCAGTTCTTC
TRBV3-1	TRBJ2-3	TRBD2	NA	CAGSPAGGGSTDTQYF	TGTGCCGGCAGCCCGGCCGGGGGGGGCAGCACAGATACGCAGTATTTT
TRBV5-1	TRBJ2-3	TRBD2	many	CASSWTSGLATDTQYF	TGCGCCAGCAGCTGGACTAGCGGGTTAGCCACAGATACGCAGTATTTT
TRBV7-2	TRBJ1-6	NA	many	CASSLERVSPLHF	TGTGCCAGCAGCTTAGAGCGGGTTTCACCCCTCCACTTT
TRBV2	TRBJ1-1	TRBD1	NA	CASNRGRSEAFF	TGTGCCAGCAACAGGGGGCGGTCTGAAGCTTTCTTT
TRBV12-3/TRBV12-4	TRBJ1-6	NA	NA	CASSSEGVVAPLHF	TGTGCCAGCAGCTCCGAGGGGGTTGTGGCACCCCTCCACTTT
TRBV7-9	TRBJ2-1	NA	many	CASSEISGGEQFF	TGTGCCAGCAGTGAAATTTCTGGCGGGGAGCAGTTCTTC
TRBV6-6	TRBJ1-2	NA	few	CASSYSTGNGYTF	TGTGCCAGCAGTTACTCAACAGGGAATGGCTACACCTTC
TRBV6-2/TRBV6-3	TRBJ2-3	NA	many	CASSYGGMGDTQYF	TGTGCCAGCAGTTACGGGGGTATGGGAGATACGCAGTATTTT
TRBV30	TRBJ1-6	NA	few	CAWTGYPNSPLHF	TGTGCCTGGACGGGGTACCCGAACTCACCCCTCCACTTT